The rows below give T cell receptor beta chains drawn from one sample of a study of T cells in Graves' hyperthyroidism and ophthalmopathy. TCRdb fed the multiplex PCR reads into MiXCR, producing one record per CDR3 protein. The sample gives hundreds of thousands of distinct CDR3 sequences, 14% of which show up once; roughly an eighth is in the top ten. Material for sequencing was blood. The receptors originated from a woman between 50 and 59 years old with Graves' ophthalmopathy. Each CDR3 is given with its conserved first and last residue. Fields, in order: J gene, V gene, clone size, D gene, CDR3 length, CDR3 protein, CDR3 DNA. D genes are given only for firm matches. Size values are once, few and many counts, or a class for expanded clones, and some rows have none.

TRBJ1-1 TRBV12-3/TRBV12-4 many - 13 CASSFWGNTEAFF TGTGCCAGCAGTTTTTGGGGGAACACTGAAGCTTTCTTT
TRBJ2-2 TRBV10-3 - - 15 CAISDRGANTGELFF TGTGCCATCAGTGATAGAGGGGCGAACACCGGGGAGCTGTTTTTT
TRBJ2-7 TRBV7-2 many - 18 CASSLVADRGSSSYEQYF TGTGCCAGCAGCTTAGTTGCTGATCGTGGTTCGAGCTCCTACGAGCAGTACTTC
TRBJ2-5 TRBV5-1 - - 16 CASSLAPTVGQETQYF TGCGCCAGCAGTTTGGCCCCGACTGTTGGACAAGAGACCCAGTACTTC
TRBJ2-5 TRBV20-1 - - 13 CSALGGFWETQYF TGCAGTGCCCTAGGGGGATTTTGGGAGACCCAGTACTTC
TRBJ1-1 TRBV5-1 many - 14 CASSAGPANTEAFF TGCGCCAGCAGCGCGGGACCGGCCAACACTGAAGCTTTCTTT
TRBJ1-5 TRBV27 few - 16 CASSLQGTQVNQPQHF TGTGCCAGCAGTTTACAAGGGACCCAGGTTAATCAGCCCCAGCATTTT
TRBJ2-3 TRBV7-2 many - 16 CASSPPGTPSTDTQYF TGTGCCAGCAGCCCTCCCGGGACACCTAGCACAGATACGCAGTATTTT
TRBJ2-1 TRBV4-3 many - 18 CASSQDFAPTGSYNEQFF TGCGCCAGCAGCCAAGACTTTGCCCCCACAGGTTCCTACAATGAGCAGTTCTTC
TRBJ1-2 TRBV7-2 many TRBD1 15 CASSLVVGQGYGYTF TGTGCCAGCAGCTTAGTAGTGGGACAGGGATATGGCTACACCTTC
TRBJ2-7 TRBV20-1 many TRBD1 15 CSASPRTGIGYEQYF TGCAGTGCTAGTCCCAGGACAGGGATAGGCTACGAGCAGTACTTC
TRBJ2-5 TRBV4-2 many TRBD2 15 CASSPGATSGFDQYF TGTGCCAGCAGCCCCGGGGCGACTAGCGGGTTCGACCAGTACTTC
TRBJ2-1 TRBV3-1 - TRBD2 15 CASSPTLAGGNEQFF TGTGCCAGCAGCCCGACACTAGCGGGAGGGAATGAGCAGTTCTTC
TRBJ2-6 TRBV19 - - 16 CASSPLGVSGANVLTF TGTGCCAGTAGTCCCCTGGGGGTGTCTGGGGCCAACGTCCTGACTTTC
TRBJ2-1 TRBV19 - TRBD1 15 CASSMRQGVLNEQFF TGTGCCAGTAGTATGAGACAGGGGGTTCTCAATGAGCAGTTCTTC
TRBJ2-1 TRBV12-5 - - 20 CASGLVILLRGGRRYNEQFF TGTGCTAGTGGTTTGGTAATTTTGTTGAGAGGGGGTCGACGCTACAATGAGCAGTTCTTC
TRBJ2-1 TRBV11-3 many - 16 CASSRRPRSSYNEQFF TGTGCCAGCAGCCGCCGACCCCGGAGCTCCTACAATGAGCAGTTCTTC
TRBJ2-3 TRBV7-3 many - 16 CASSLGTPAAADTQYF TGTGCCAGCAGCTTAGGGACACCGGCGGCGGCAGATACGCAGTATTTT
TRBJ2-5 TRBV6-1 few TRBD1 16 CASRKYPGQDEETQYF TGTGCCAGCAGAAAATACCCGGGACAGGACGAAGAGACCCAGTACTTC
TRBJ1-5 TRBV19 - - 13 CASSMAGNQPQHF TGTGCCAGTAGTATGGCGGGGAATCAGCCCCAGCATTTT
TRBJ1-1 TRBV29-1 many - 14 CSVEGPRTNTEAFF TGCAGCGTTGAAGGCCCGAGGACGAACACTGAAGCTTTCTTT
TRBJ1-1 TRBV7-9 - - 14 CASSLEAERVEAFF TGTGCCAGCAGCTTAGAGGCGGAACGGGTTGAAGCTTTCTTT
TRBJ1-5 TRBV12-3/TRBV12-4 few TRBD1 15 CASSRTGGSNQPQHF TGTGCCAGCAGTCGGACAGGGGGTAGCAATCAGCCCCAGCATTTT
TRBJ2-1 TRBV7-9 - TRBD2 17 CASSQATSGSSYNEQFF TGCGCCAGCAGCCAAGCGACTAGCGGGAGCTCCTACAATGAGCAGTTCTTC
TRBJ1-6 TRBV28 many - 15 CASSFPKRYNSPLHF TGTGCCAGCAGTTTTCCCAAGCGGTATAATTCACCCCTCCACTTT
TRBJ2-3 TRBV5-1 many TRBD2 15 CASSQTSGRFDTQYF TGCGCCAGCAGCCAGACTAGCGGGAGATTTGATACGCAGTATTTT
TRBJ2-1 TRBV11-2 many TRBD1 15 CASSLSGQSYNEQFF TGTGCCAGCAGCTTATCGGGACAGTCCTACAATGAGCAGTTCTTC
TRBJ1-1 TRBV20-1 - - 12 CSARPPNTEAFF TGCAGTGCTAGACCACCGAACACTGAAGCTTTCTTT
TRBJ2-7 TRBV6-1 many TRBD2 13 CASSYQREYEQYF TGTGCCAGCAGCTATCAGCGGGAGTACGAGCAGTACTTC
TRBJ2-6 TRBV7-2 many TRBD1 19 CASSAHGGGQGSGANVLTF TGTGCCAGCAGCGCCCACGGTGGGGGACAGGGCTCTGGGGCCAACGTCCTGACTTTC
TRBJ2-7 TRBV6-2/TRBV6-3 many - 16 CASSPRQAGLPLEQYF TGTGCCAGCAGTCCTCGACAGGCGGGCCTACCCCTCGAGCAGTACTTC
TRBJ2-5 TRBV27 few - 11 CASTASGTQYF TGTGCCAGCACCGCGTCCGGGACCCAGTACTTC
TRBJ2-1 TRBV27 - - 15 CASSLLGQKYNEQFF TGTGCCAGCAGTTTACTAGGACAGAAATACAATGAGCAGTTCTTC
TRBJ1-2 TRBV20-1 few - 15 CSASPLPEPNYGYTF TGCAGTGCTAGCCCTCTCCCGGAACCTAACTATGGCTACACCTTC
TRBJ2-7 TRBV28 many - 13 CASSFWSSYEQYF TGTGCCAGCAGTTTTTGGAGCTCCTACGAGCAGTACTTC
TRBJ1-4 TRBV6-1 many - 15 CASSPTGRANEKLFF TGTGCCAGCAGTCCTACAGGGCGGGCTAATGAAAAACTGTTTTTT
TRBJ1-1 TRBV29-1 - - 15 CSVIATQKQGTEAFF TGCAGCGTTATAGCGACACAAAAGCAGGGCACTGAAGCTTTCTTT
TRBJ1-4 TRBV27 few - 14 CASKIQGRFEKLFF TGTGCCAGCAAAATTCAGGGAAGATTCGAAAAACTGTTTTTT
TRBJ2-5 TRBV5-1 - TRBD1 14 CATKTGAFQETQYF TGCGCCACTAAGACAGGGGCCTTCCAAGAGACCCAGTACTTC
TRBJ2-1 TRBV6-2/TRBV6-3 many TRBD2 14 CASTWTSGGNEQFF TGTGCCAGCACTTGGACTAGCGGGGGCAATGAGCAGTTCTTC
TRBJ1-5 TRBV24-1 - - 14 CATSDLTDNQPQHF TGTGCCACCAGTGATTTGACAGACAATCAGCCCCAGCATTTT
TRBJ1-5 TRBV20-1 few TRBD1 14 CSATEDRANQPQHF TGCAGTGCTACCGAGGACAGGGCCAATCAGCCCCAGCATTTT
TRBJ1-1 TRBV18 many TRBD1 17 CASSPLGLRTGGTEAFF TGTGCCAGCTCACCACTGGGACTCAGGACAGGGGGGACTGAAGCTTTCTTT
TRBJ1-2 TRBV6-2/TRBV6-3 - - 13 CASSYGRPIGYTF TGTGCCAGCAGTTACGGGCGTCCAATTGGCTACACCTTC
TRBJ2-1 TRBV9 once TRBD2 19 CASSVGGLAGGLRDNEQFF TGTGCCAGCAGCGTAGGAGGTCTAGCGGGAGGGCTCCGTGACAATGAGCAGTTCTTC
TRBJ1-1 TRBV7-3 - - 16 CASSLGGAGRDTEAFF TGTGCCAGCAGCTTAGGGGGAGCGGGTCGGGACACTGAAGCTTTCTTT
TRBJ1-1 TRBV5-1 many - 13 CASSAGPDTEAFF TGCGCCAGCAGCGCGGGACCGGACACTGAAGCTTTCTTT
TRBJ2-5 TRBV6-5 - - 17 CASSYSEWSSRIETQYF TGTGCCAGCAGTTATTCGGAATGGTCTAGCAGAATAGAGACCCAGTACTTC
TRBJ2-7 TRBV12-3/TRBV12-4 many - 14 CASSSSGPLGEQYF TGTGCCAGCAGTTCGTCCGGGCCCCTCGGCGAGCAGTACTTC
TRBJ1-2 TRBV7-2 few - 13 CASSAGRYYGYTF TGTGCCAGCAGCGCAGGGCGCTACTATGGCTACACCTTC
TRBJ2-3 TRBV3-2 many - 15 CATPPERTDRNTQYF TGTGCCACTCCACCCGAACGGACTGATCGGAATACGCAGTATTTT
TRBJ2-5 TRBV3-1 many TRBD1 12 CASSQVPDRRYF TGTGCCAGCAGCCAAGTTCCGGACAGGAGGTACTTC
TRBJ2-1 TRBV7-2 few - 15 CASSIQPGQLSEQFF TGTGCCAGCAGCATCCAACCGGGACAATTAAGTGAGCAGTTCTTC
TRBJ2-7 TRBV6-1 - TRBD2 17 CASSHSAPGLAGYEQYF TGTGCCAGCAGCCACAGCGCTCCGGGACTAGCGGGCTACGAGCAGTACTTC